This TCR beta chain was recorded in a study of shared clonotypes between healthy human individuals. Of note for this clone: This CDR3 is also generated by other DNA sequences in the sample.

The CDR3 length is 16 residues. Trimming pared 0 bases from V and 3 bases from J, leaving 11 bases between. In germline, CDR1 is ENHRY, CDR2 SYGVKD. Genomic DNA per cell subset filled all wells of several immunoSEQ plates. Libraries were prepared by immunoSEQ multiplex PCR; TCRdb keeps only in-frame clonotypes and omits some of them. The data show 400,000 to 600,000 clones, around 79% seen once. The chain has TRBV10-3 and TRBJ2-2, with D possibly being TRBD1 (5 bases). The sequence came from a woman aged 40 to 50 in good health. Some clones in this sample may be carry-over from other donors' samples. Source material: PBMCs. CDR3 DNA: TGTGCCATCAGTGAGTCATCAGGGCGTGACACCGGGGAGCTGTTTTTT. Residues: CAISESSGRDTGELFF.